These 10 T cell receptor beta chains originate from one sample sequenced in a study of blood T cell repertoires in COVID-19. Generated by immunoSEQ multiplex PCR, the TCRdb table keeps only in-frame clones and is missing some. This sample yields about 26,000 clones, of which around 67% are seen a single time; 7.3% belongs to the top ten. The sample taken for sequencing was peripheral blood. These receptors all stem from a man between 60 and 75 years old with active or convalescent COVID-19.

This clone turned up a few times. This chain joins TRBV28 and TRBJ1-6, with D tentatively TRBD1 (5 bases). There are 15 residues in the CDR3. Germline lookup yields CDR1 MDHEN and CDR2 SYDVKM. The V end was cut by 3 bases, the J end by 8 bases, with 14 bases between. CDR3 DNA sequence: TGTGCCAGCAGTTTTTCGGGCAGGGCCTATTCACCCCTCCACTTT. Amino acids: CASSFSGRAYSPLHF.

This clone was recorded only once. The chain combines TRBV3-1 (or the pseudogene TRBV3-2) with TRBJ2-7; 11 bases are a match to TRBD1. V trimming: 5 bases; J trimming: 3 bases; junction bases outside the gene matches: 3. The CDR3 consists of 14 residues. Germline V CDR1 and CDR2: LGHDT, YNNKEL (reference sequence). Here the CDR3 reads CASSWTGGGYEQYF. CDR3 nucleotides: TGTGCCAGCAGCTGGACAGGGGGCGGCTACGAGCAGTACTTC.

The chain links TRBV5-1 to TRBJ2-2, with 8 bases aligning to TRBD2. This CDR3 is built from 15 residues. Germline CDR1 is SGHRS and CDR2 is YFSETQ. J gave up 2 bases and V 3 bases, and 3 bases lay outside the gene matches. The CDR3 DNA reads as TGCGCCAGCAGCTACGGACTAGCTAACACCGGGGAGCTGTTTTTT. Translation: CASSYGLANTGELFF.

The chain joins TRBV18 to TRBJ1-6; weak D call: TRBD1 (6 bases). The V end lost 3 bases, the J end lost 2 bases, and 11 bases lay between the germline ends. Germline-derived CDR1 and CDR2 are KGHSH and LQKENI. There are 16 residues in the CDR3. CDR3 loop: CASSPGQGPYNSPLHF. CDR3 nucleotide sequence: TGTGCCAGCTCACCGGGACAAGGTCCCTATAATTCACCCCTCCACTTT.

The chain combines TRBV5-6 with TRBJ2-3, with 7 bases that match TRBD2. The J segment lost 4 bases and the V segment lost 2 bases, leaving 13 bases of the junction unmatched. Germline CDR1 SGHDT, CDR2 YYEEEE. The CDR3 is made up of 17 amino acids. In DNA form, the CDR3 reads TGTGCCAGCAGCTTCGTGACCCGCGGGAGCCGCCCAGATACGCAGTATTTT. This codes for CASSFVTRGSRPDTQYF.

The chain uses TRBV11-3 and TRBJ2-5, with 12 nucleotides matching TRBD2. This CDR3 is 15 amino acids long. The V segment lost 5 bases and the J segment 5 bases; nucleotides outside the gene matches: 6. Germline CDR1 and CDR2: SGHNT and YENEEA. DNA for the CDR3: TGTGCCAGCAGCCGAGGAACTAGCGGGAGGGAGACCCAGTACTTC. Its translation is CASSRGTSGRETQYF.

This clone was seen a single time. The rearrangement uses TRBV3-1 (or the pseudogene TRBV3-2) and TRBJ1-1; D is undetermined. V dropped 4 bases and J dropped 11 bases, with 20 bases sitting between them. Germline CDR1 LGHDT, CDR2 YNNKEL (reference sequence). The CDR3 is 14 amino acids. The CDR3 here is CASSPPNASPFAFF. DNA for the CDR3: TGTGCCAGCAGCCCCCCAAACGCGTCTCCTTTCGCTTTCTTT.

V usage is TRBV9 and J usage is TRBJ1-5; D not certain. CDR1 and CDR2 from the germline V gene are SGDLS and YYNGEE. V was cut by 0 bases and J by 4 bases, with 14 bases left in between. The CDR3 extends over 16 amino acids. CDR3 coding DNA: TGTGCCAGCAGCGTAGGGATAGGAAGGGAGAATCAGCCCCAGCATTTT. Translating gives CASSVGIGRENQPQHF. The whole variable domain, remainder taken from reference TRBV9 and TRBJ1-5, is DSGVTQTPKHLITATGQRVTLRCSPRSGDLSVYWYQQSLDQGLQFLIQYYNGEERAKGNILERFSAQQFPDLHSELNLSSLELGDSALYFCASSVGIGRENQPQHFGDGTRLSIL.

The genes are TRBV30 and TRBJ1-1; D remains unclear. The V gene lost 2 bases and the J gene lost 7 bases, with 8 bases spanning the gap. Germline CDR1 GTSNPN, CDR2 SVGIG (reference sequence). The CDR3 consists of 11 residues. The CDR3 spells CAWSSHHEAFF. DNA for the CDR3: TGTGCCTGGAGTTCACACCATGAAGCTTTCTTT.

The chain links TRBV10-1 to TRBJ2-1; D gene unclear. The CDR3 is 15 amino acids. Looked up from germline, CDR1 is WNHNN and CDR2 is SYGVQD (reference sequence). Deletions cut 0 bases from V and 8 bases from J, with 14 bases between. CDR3 bases: TGCGCCAGCAGTGAGTCCTCGGGTCCCGGCCATGAGCAGTTCTTC. Its protein is CASSESSGPGHEQFF.